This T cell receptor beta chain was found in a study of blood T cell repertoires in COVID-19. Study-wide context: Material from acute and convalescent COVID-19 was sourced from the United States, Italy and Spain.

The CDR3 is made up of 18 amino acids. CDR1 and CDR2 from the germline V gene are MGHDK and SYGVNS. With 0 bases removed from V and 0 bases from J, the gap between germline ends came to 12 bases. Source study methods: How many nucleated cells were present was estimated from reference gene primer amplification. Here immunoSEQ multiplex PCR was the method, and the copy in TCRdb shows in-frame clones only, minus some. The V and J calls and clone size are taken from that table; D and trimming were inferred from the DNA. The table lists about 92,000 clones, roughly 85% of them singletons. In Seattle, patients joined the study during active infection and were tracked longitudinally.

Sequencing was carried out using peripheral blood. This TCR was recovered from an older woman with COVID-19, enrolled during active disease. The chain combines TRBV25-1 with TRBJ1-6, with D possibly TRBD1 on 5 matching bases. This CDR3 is CASSEYMGGSSYNSPLHF. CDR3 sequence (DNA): TGTGCCAGCAGTGAATATATGGGGGGGAGCTCCTATAATTCACCCCTCCACTTT.